Following are 26 T cell receptor beta chains from one sample sequenced in a study of blood T cell repertoires in COVID-19. Profiling relied on immunoSEQ multiplex PCR, and the TCRdb table lists in-frame clones only, not all of them. The sample lists roughly 240,000 clones, roughly 82% occurring once. Input material: peripheral blood. Receptors were obtained from a woman between 70 and 85 years old with acute or convalescent COVID-19.

DNA of the CDR3: TGTGCCAGCAGCAGACACTTTAACTATGGCTACACCTTC. Amino acids: CASSRHFNYGYTF. The chain couples TRBV25-1 to TRBJ1-2; no definite D call. V was shortened by 6 bases and J by 1 base, with 9 bases between the two germline ends. Looked up from germline, CDR1 is MGHDK and CDR2 is SYGVNS. CDR3 length: 13 residues.

This chain connects TRBV11-2 to TRBJ1-1; D is uncertain. Germline values: CDR1 SGHAT, CDR2 FQNNGV. The CDR3 runs to 14 residues. Trimming shortened V by 3 bases and J by 0 bases, and 8 bases separated the two germline ends. CDR3 amino acids: CASSFNQMNTEAFF. The CDR3 bases are TGTGCCAGCAGCTTCAATCAGATGAACACTGAAGCTTTCTTT.

The chain has TRBV6-5 and TRBJ1-1; D unresolved. This CDR3 spans 12 amino acids. V gave up 9 bases and J gave up 3 bases, with 11 bases separating them. The germline V gene encodes CDR1 MNHEY and CDR2 SVGAGI. DNA for the CDR3: TGTGCCAGTTCCATCGGGGACACTGAAGCTTTCTTT. The encoded protein is CASSIGDTEAFF.

As to this clone: Additional DNA sequences in this sample encode the identical CDR3. This rearrangement joins TRBV5-1 to TRBJ2-5, with TRBD1 as a possible D gene (5 bases). Trimming pared 5 bases from V and 1 base from J, leaving 9 bases between. Germline CDR1 and CDR2: SGHRS and YFSETQ. The CDR3 contains 13 residues. CDR3 sequence reads: CASRMGLQETQYF. CDR3 in DNA: TGCGCCAGCAGAATGGGGCTCCAAGAGACCCAGTACTTC.

This sequence joins TRBV5-1 and TRBJ2-1; D is perhaps TRBD1 (5 bases). The V end lost 4 bases, the J end lost 0 bases, and 8 bases lay between the germline ends. Germline lookup yields CDR1 SGHRS and CDR2 YFSETQ. This CDR3 region has 14 residues. The CDR3 loop reads CASSTGISYNEQFF. In nucleotides, the CDR3 is TGCGCCAGCAGCACAGGTATCTCCTACAATGAGCAGTTCTTC.

The V call is TRBV5-1, the J call TRBJ2-1, with D perhaps matching TRBD1 (6 bases). Trimming took off 0 bases at V and 0 bases at J, with 13 bases between the two ends. The CDR3 has 17 residues. Looked up from germline, CDR1 is SGHRS and CDR2 is YFSETQ. CDR3 in amino acids: CASSLATGRGSYNEQFF. CDR3 nucleotides: TGCGCCAGCAGCTTGGCCACCGGCAGGGGCTCCTACAATGAGCAGTTCTTC.

The CDR3 region has the DNA TGTGCCAGCAGTGATGCTAGCGGGGGGGCTTTGGAGACCCAGTACTTC. Translation gives CASSDASGGALETQYF. The V call is TRBV2, the J call TRBJ2-5; TRBD2 aligns across 12 bases. The CDR3 has 16 amino acids. The germline CDR1 and CDR2 sequences are SNHLY and FYNNEI. V dropped 3 bases and J dropped 5; count of bases not matched to a gene: 7.

The V and J genes are TRBV27 and TRBJ2-7; D may be TRBD2 (6 bases). CDR1 MNHEY and CDR2 SMNVEV come from the germline V gene (reference sequence). CDR3 length: 12 residues. Trimming took off 2 bases at V and 5 bases at J, with 7 bases between the two ends. The CDR3 here is CASSLGGNEQYF. DNA for the CDR3: TGTGCCAGCAGTTTAGGGGGGAACGAGCAGTACTTC.

On this clone: This sample also contains other DNA sequences that code for the same CDR3. The gene calls are TRBV5-1 and TRBJ1-1; D may be TRBD1 (5 bases). Germline V gene lookup returns CDR1 SGHRS and CDR2 YFSETQ. This CDR3 is 12 amino acids long. The V end lost 5 bases, the J end lost 1 base, and 6 bases lay between the germline ends. CDR3 in amino acids: CASSQGNTEAFF. The CDR3 coding sequence is TGCGCCAGCAGTCAGGGGAACACTGAAGCTTTCTTT.

The chain uses TRBV3-1 (or the pseudogene TRBV3-2) and TRBJ1-6; D ambiguous. The CDR3 length is 15 residues. Per germline, CDR1 LGHDT and CDR2 YNNKEL (reference sequence). V was shortened by 2 bases and J by 0 bases, with 5 bases between the two germline ends. The CDR3 loop reads CASSQFSSYNSPLHF. In DNA form, the CDR3 reads TGTGCCAGCAGCCAATTTAGCTCCTATAATTCACCCCTCCACTTT.

V and J are TRBV19 and TRBJ1-5; 12 bases line up with TRBD1. Germline CDR1 and CDR2: LNHDA and SQIVND (reference sequence). This CDR3 has 17 residues. The J segment lost 0 bases and the V segment lost 4 bases, leaving 4 bases of the junction unmatched. CDR3 sequence reads: CASSKGQGAYSNQPQHF. The CDR3 DNA reads TGTGCCAGTAGTAAGGGACAGGGGGCCTATAGCAATCAGCCCCAGCATTTT.

Here the CDR3 DNA reads TGTGCCAGCAGCTCCAGCGGGGGTGCTGCAGTTGAGCAGTTCTTC. Amino acids: CASSSSGGAAVEQFF. The chain joins TRBV5-4 to TRBJ2-1; 8 bases align to TRBD2. Trimming removed 3 bases from V and 9 bases from J; junction bases left unmatched: 11. Germline lookup yields CDR1 SGHNT and CDR2 YYREEE (reference sequence). There are 15 residues in the CDR3.

The CDR3 reads CASSSLAGGDEQFF. CDR3 coding DNA: TGTGCCAGCAGCTCTCTAGCGGGGGGGGATGAGCAGTTCTTC. The chain links TRBV5-4 to TRBJ2-1; TRBD2 matches 12 bases. V gave up 3 bases and J gave up 8 bases; unmatched junction bases: 3. This CDR3 contains 14 residues. CDR1 is SGHNT, CDR2 YYREEE, per germline (reference sequence).

The V call is TRBV5-8, the J call TRBJ2-4, with 7 bases lining up with TRBD2. V shed 4 bases, J shed 12 bases, and the junction held 13 bases outside the gene matches. In germline, CDR1 is SGHTS, CDR2 YDEGEE. The CDR3 is 14 amino acids. CDR3 bases: TGTGCCAGCAGCGAAAGAACACCGGGACTAACTCAGTACTTC. It specifies CASSERTPGLTQYF.

CDR3 DNA sequence: TGTGCCAGCACCTCCGGGACAGCCACAATACCCCTCCACTTT. Its translation: CASTSGTATIPLHF. The chain combines TRBV2 with TRBJ1-6; 7 bases agree with TRBD1. Germline V gene sequence: CDR1 SNHLY, CDR2 FYNNEI. With 7 bases clipped from V and 12 bases from J, the junction kept 12 bases outside the gene matches. This CDR3 spans 14 amino acids.

This chain connects TRBV7-2 to TRBJ1-1; 9 bases align to TRBD1. This CDR3 region has 14 residues. V lost 4 bases and J lost 5; bases outside the gene matches: 5. Germline V lookup: CDR1 SGHTA, CDR2 FQGNSA. The chain's CDR3 is CASSSGQGKTEAFF. The CDR3, as DNA: TGTGCCAGCAGCTCCGGACAGGGGAAGACTGAAGCTTTCTTT.

The rearrangement joins TRBV11-2 to TRBJ1-3; D is unresolved. Germline CDR1 is SGHAT and CDR2 is FQNNGV. This CDR3 comprises 12 residues. V lost 9 bases, J lost 3 bases, and 9 bases lay in between. The CDR3 reads CASNYNGNTIYF. The CDR3 nucleotides are TGTGCCAGTAACTACAATGGAAACACCATATATTTT.

The chain carries TRBV5-1 and TRBJ2-3; D gene ambiguous. Germline CDR1 and CDR2: SGHRS and YFSETQ. This CDR3 region has 13 residues. The V end was cut by 0 bases, the J end by 6 bases, with 8 bases between. The CDR3 protein is CASSLAFVDTQYF. Here the CDR3 DNA reads TGCGCCAGCAGCTTGGCCTTTGTCGATACGCAGTATTTT.

This clone appeared a few times. The chain employs TRBV29-1 and TRBJ1-5; D remains unclear. CDR3 length: 13 residues. V lost 1 base and J lost 0, with 4 bases in between. Germline loops: CDR1 SQVTM, CDR2 ANQGSEA. This CDR3 reads CSVEVDSNQPQHF. The CDR3 coding sequence is TGCAGCGTTGAAGTAGATAGCAATCAGCCCCAGCATTTT.

The J gene is TRBJ2-1, the V gene TRBV7-2, with TRBD2 matching over 7 bases. The CDR3 has 15 residues. J lost 6 bases, V lost 1 base, and 6 bases had no gene match. Germline V gene data show CDR1 as SGHTA and CDR2 as FQGNSA. DNA for the CDR3: TGTGCCAGCAGCTTAGTGCGGGGGAATACCAATGAGCAGTTCTTC. Encoded protein: CASSLVRGNTNEQFF.

This clone has just a few counts. This chain links TRBV28 with TRBJ1-2, with D perhaps matching TRBD1 (5 bases). The V gene lost 5 bases and the J gene lost 4 bases, with 8 bases spanning the gap. This CDR3 has 12 amino acids. From germline, CDR1 is MDHEN and CDR2 SYDVKM. Written as DNA, the CDR3 is TGTGCCAGCAGTCCCAGGGCCTATGGCTACACCTTC. This translates into CASSPRAYGYTF.

This clone has more than one count but fewer than ten. The chain combines TRBV4-2 with TRBJ1-2; D is ambiguous. The ends were cut back, 4 bases at V and 0 bases at J, with 6 bases in the middle. The CDR3 is 13 residues long. The germline gives CDR1 LGHNA, CDR2 YNFKEQ. The CDR3 DNA is TGTGCCAGCAGCCGGCAGGCTAACTATGGCTACACCTTC. Translated: CASSRQANYGYTF.

The chain couples TRBV6-6 to TRBJ1-3; 7 positions match TRBD1. The J segment lost 5 bases and the V segment lost 5 bases, leaving 9 bases of the junction unmatched. Germline CDR1 MNHNY, CDR2 SVGAGI (reference sequence). The CDR3 length is 15 residues. CDR3 residues: CASSETGFERNTIYF. The CDR3 DNA reads as TGTGCCAGCAGTGAGACAGGGTTCGAGAGAAACACCATATATTTT.

The chain joins TRBV2 to TRBJ1-5, with TRBD1 matching 7 bases. The CDR3 spans 14 residues. J gave up 2 bases and V 8 bases, and 6 bases lay outside the gene matches. Germline V gives CDR1 SNHLY, CDR2 FYNNEI. The CDR3 DNA sequence: TGTGCCAGCTCACACAGGGGAGGCAATCAGCCCCAGCATTTT. Its protein is CASSHRGGNQPQHF.

The rearrangement uses TRBV4-3 and TRBJ2-7, with D possibly matching TRBD2 (5 bases). The V gene's germline CDR1 is LGHNA and CDR2 YSLEER. This CDR3 contains 15 residues. V gave up 3 bases and J gave up 6 bases, with 18 bases separating them. The CDR3 sequence: CASSQQNGDEAEQYF. The CDR3 region has the DNA TGCGCCAGCAGCCAGCAAAACGGGGATGAGGCCGAGCAGTACTTC.

The chain recombines TRBV24-1 with TRBJ2-3; D might be TRBD1 (6 bases). The germline V gene has CDR1 KGHDR and CDR2 SFDVKD. Trimming shortened V by 3 bases and J by 0 bases, and 9 bases separated the two germline ends. This CDR3 comprises 15 residues. The CDR3 loop reads CATSDRTGSTDTQYF. CDR3 nucleotides: TGTGCCACCAGTGATCGTACAGGGAGCACAGATACGCAGTATTTT.